What follows are 27 T cell receptor beta chains derived from one specimen sequenced in a study of shared clonotypes between healthy human individuals. This table comes from immunoSEQ multiplex PCR, and its TCRdb copy is limited to in-frame clones, with some not included. The table has around 700,000 clones, about 92% seen once. Naive CD8 cells lacked CD45RO, underwent positive selection for CCR7 and left out terminally differentiated effector memory CD45RA+ cells. The specimen sequenced was naive CD8+ T cells sorted from blood. These receptors all come from a man aged 25-45 years in good health.

This chain uses TRBV11-2 with TRBJ2-7, with D possibly matching TRBD1 (5 bases). Germline V lookup: CDR1 SGHAT, CDR2 FQNNGV. V dropped 6 bases and J dropped 0 bases, with 9 bases sitting between them. CDR3 length: 13 residues. DNA of the CDR3: TGTGCCAGCAGTACAGGTAGCTCCTACGAGCAGTACTTC. Encoded protein: CASSTGSSYEQYF.

V usage is TRBV7-2 and J usage is TRBJ1-5, with 12 positions matching TRBD1. The CDR3 runs to 18 residues. CDR1 and CDR2 (germline): SGHTA, FQGNSA. Trimming took 0 bases from V and 4 from J; bases not matched to a gene: 7. The CDR3 DNA reads as TGTGCCAGCAGCTTAGCGCCGGGACAGGGGGCCAGGAATCAGCCCCAGCATTTT. Translation: CASSLAPGQGARNQPQHF.

This chain joins TRBV7-3 and TRBJ2-2; D tentatively fits TRBD1 or TRBD2 (6 bases each). Germline V gene data show CDR1 as SGHTA and CDR2 as FQGTGA. The CDR3 extends over 18 amino acids. Trimming cost V 2 bases and J 2 bases, with 18 bases left between them. Written as DNA, the CDR3 is TGTGCCAGCAGCTTACCGAGGGGGGAGTCCTTTAACACCGGGGAGCTGTTTTTT. Translation: CASSLPRGESFNTGELFF.

This clone was counted a single time. V usage is TRBV6-5 and J usage is TRBJ2-7; D is undetermined. This CDR3 is 11 amino acids long. V lost 5 bases and J lost 1, with 3 bases in between. Germline values: CDR1 MNHEY, CDR2 SVGAGI. The CDR3 nucleotides read TGTGCCAGCAGTGTGTCCTACGAGCAGTACTTC. Translating it yields CASSVSYEQYF.

J is TRBJ2-7 and V is TRBV19; a possible D gene is TRBD1 (6 bases). The V and J ends lost 10 bases and 2 bases respectively, with 12 bases between them. The CDR3 totals 12 residues. Per the germline V gene, CDR1 is LNHDA and CDR2 is SQIVND (reference sequence). This CDR3 reads CATSTGPYEQYF. CDR3 in DNA: TGTGCCACCTCGACAGGACCCTACGAGCAGTACTTC.

This chain joins TRBV11-2 and TRBJ2-1; TRBD2 matches at 7 bases. V shed 0 bases, J shed 1 base, and the junction held 3 bases outside the gene matches. The CDR3 runs to 16 residues. CDR1 and CDR2 from the germline V gene are SGHAT and FQNNGV. CDR3 DNA: TGTGCCAGCAGCTTAGATTCTAGCGGTTCCTACAATGAGCAGTTCTTC. The encoded protein is CASSLDSSGSYNEQFF.

The chain couples TRBV2 to TRBJ2-7, with 8 positions matching TRBD2. The CDR3 spans 13 residues. Trimming cost V 9 bases and J 0 bases; bases outside gene matches: 4. Germline lookup yields CDR1 SNHLY and CDR2 FYNNEI. CDR3 sequence: CASRAGASYEQYF. The CDR3 DNA sequence: TGTGCCAGTCGAGCGGGAGCCTCCTACGAGCAGTACTTC.

The rearrangement uses TRBV27 and TRBJ2-2; D call uncertain. V gave up 1 base and J gave up 6 bases, with 9 bases separating them. The V gene's germline CDR1 is MNHEY and CDR2 SMNVEV (reference sequence). The length of the CDR3 is 14 residues. The CDR3: CASSLWSPAGELFF. CDR3 bases: TGTGCCAGCAGTTTATGGTCCCCGGCCGGGGAGCTGTTTTTT.

This chain links TRBV6-1 with TRBJ2-1; no definite D call. V was pared by 6 bases and J by 1 base, with 7 bases between. This CDR3 region has 13 residues. CDR1 is MNHNS and CDR2 is SASEGT in the germline V gene. CDR3 sequence: CASRGYSYNEQFF. Written as DNA, the CDR3 is TGTGCCAGCAGGGGATATTCCTACAATGAGCAGTTCTTC.

The V gene is TRBV27, the J gene TRBJ2-7, with TRBD2 matching over 8 bases. V dropped 5 bases and J dropped 2; count of bases not matched to a gene: 11. This CDR3 spans 16 amino acids. CDR1 MNHEY and CDR2 SMNVEV come from the germline V gene (reference sequence). In DNA form, the CDR3 reads TGTGCCAGCAGTCCCCTATTACTAGCGGAAACCTACGAGCAGTACTTC. Translating it yields CASSPLLLAETYEQYF.

CDR3 nucleotide sequence: TGCGCCAGCAGCCAGGGAACGGCAGCCCTTGCTGAGCAGTACTTC. Translating gives CASSQGTAALAEQYF. The V and J genes are TRBV4-3 and TRBJ2-7; D not certain. CDR1 is LGHNA and CDR2 is YSLEER in the germline V gene. V lost 3 bases to trimming and J lost 7 bases, with 19 bases between them. The CDR3 contains 15 residues.

The chain recombines TRBV7-8 with TRBJ2-7; 7 bases line up with TRBD2. V shed 5 bases, J shed 0 bases, and the junction held 4 bases outside the gene matches. CDR1 SGHVS and CDR2 FQNEAQ come from the germline V gene. CDR3 size: 14 residues. CDR3 amino acids: CASSMLADSYEQYF. In DNA form, the CDR3 reads TGTGCCAGCAGCATGCTAGCGGACTCCTACGAGCAGTACTTC.

V is TRBV28 and J is TRBJ2-4; D remains unclear. Germline CDR1 reads MDHEN; CDR2 reads SYDVKM. V was trimmed by 3 bases and J by 10 bases, leaving 13 bases between them. This CDR3 comprises 13 residues. The CDR3 protein is CASSFFPGAIQYF. The CDR3 nucleotides read TGTGCCAGCAGTTTTTTCCCCGGAGCTATTCAGTACTTC. Combining the CDR3 with reference TRBV28 and TRBJ2-4 gives the whole variable domain DVKVTQSSRYLVKRTGEKVFLECVQDMDHENMFWYRQDPGLGLRLIYFSYDVKMKEKGDIPEGYSVSREKKERFSLILESASTNQTSMYLCASSFFPGAIQYFGAGTRLSVL.

This clone was seen only once. The chain combines TRBV5-5 with TRBJ1-1; possible D gene TRBD1, 5 bases. V was clipped by 2 bases and J by 0 bases, with 20 bases between them. The germline CDR1 and CDR2 sequences are SGHKS and YYEKEE (reference sequence). This CDR3 has 18 residues. CDR3 bases: TGTGCCAGCAGCTTACGGTGGGGGGAACCCACACTGAACACTGAAGCTTTCTTT. Amino acid sequence: CASSLRWGEPTLNTEAFF.

The chain combines TRBV11-1 with TRBJ2-7, with 10 bases aligning to TRBD2. V gave up 6 bases and J gave up 3 bases; unmatched junction bases: 2. The CDR3 has 13 residues. The V gene's germline CDR1 is SGHAT and CDR2 FQDESV (reference sequence). CDR3 protein: CASRGTSVYEQYF. The CDR3 coding sequence is TGTGCCAGCAGGGGGACTAGCGTCTACGAGCAGTACTTC.

This chain uses TRBV27 with TRBJ2-7; tentative D call: TRBD2 (5 bases). Germline V lookup: CDR1 MNHEY, CDR2 SMNVEV (reference sequence). V dropped 2 bases and J dropped 0 bases, with 11 bases sitting between them. CDR3 length: 15 amino acids. The CDR3 region is CASSLGVAYSYEQYF. The CDR3 region has the DNA TGTGCCAGCAGTTTAGGGGTAGCGTACTCCTACGAGCAGTACTTC.

This clone is a singleton in its sample. This CDR3 reads CSVESPGLAGGELFF. CDR3 nucleotides: TGCAGCGTCGAATCACCCGGACTAGCGGGCGGGGAGCTGTTTTTT. This rearrangement joins TRBV29-1 to TRBJ2-2; TRBD2 matches 11 bases. CDR3 length equals 15 residues. Germline CDR1 is SQVTM and CDR2 is ANQGSEA. J lost 7 bases, V lost 6 bases, and 10 bases had no gene match.

This clone has just one count. The chain joins TRBV19 to TRBJ2-1; tentatively, D is TRBD2 (6 bases). V shed 3 bases and J shed 3 bases, with 12 bases lying between them. The CDR3 has 15 residues. Germline V gene data show CDR1 as LNHDA and CDR2 as SQIVND (reference sequence). This CDR3 is CASSISSAFYNEQFF. The CDR3 nucleotides are TGTGCCAGTAGTATTTCTAGCGCTTTCTACAATGAGCAGTTCTTC.

V and J are TRBV12-2 and TRBJ2-7; the tabulated D call, TRBD2, remains unverified against the DNA. TRBV12-2 is assigned pseudogene status. The CDR3 is 20 amino acids. CDR3 nucleotide sequence: TGTGCAAGTCGCTCATTCGGCCCTAGGACGTCGGCTAGCGGGAACCACGAGCAGTACTTC. This codes for CASRSFGPRTSASGNHEQYF.

This chain connects TRBV5-1 to TRBJ2-3, with unresolved D. This CDR3 is built from 15 residues. Trimming took 0 bases from V and 0 from J, leaving 8 bases between them. Looked up from germline, CDR1 is SGHRS and CDR2 is YFSETQ. CDR3 amino acids: CASSLGGASTDTQYF. DNA of the CDR3: TGCGCCAGCAGCTTGGGAGGAGCTAGCACAGATACGCAGTATTTT.

V and J are TRBV7-9 and TRBJ2-2, with 10 bases fitting TRBD2. The CDR3 length is 17 residues. The J segment lost 4 bases and the V segment lost 2 bases, leaving 7 bases of the junction unmatched. Germline V CDR1 and CDR2: SEHNR, FQNEAQ (reference sequence). The CDR3: CASSLKTSGYSTGELFF. The CDR3 DNA sequence: TGTGCCAGCAGCTTAAAGACTAGCGGGTATAGCACCGGGGAGCTGTTTTTT.

CDR3: CASSRTGTSGSETQYF. Here the CDR3 DNA reads TGTGCCAGTAGTAGAACCGGGACTAGCGGGAGCGAGACCCAGTACTTC. The chain is built from TRBV19 and TRBJ2-5, with 14 bases identical to TRBD2. After removal of 4 bases from V and 5 bases from J, the junction contained 6 bases not matched to a gene. The CDR3 covers 16 residues. Germline CDR1 reads LNHDA; CDR2 reads SQIVND (reference sequence).

Details on this clone: Other nucleotide sequences from this sample produce the same CDR3. The chain has TRBV5-6 and TRBJ1-1; no definite D call. Germline V gives CDR1 SGHDT, CDR2 YYEEEE. There are 14 residues in the CDR3. Trimming stripped 0 bases from V and 1 base from J, with 7 bases between. CDR3: CASSLVGENTEAFF. Written as DNA, the CDR3 is TGTGCCAGCAGCTTGGTAGGAGAGAACACTGAAGCTTTCTTT.

J is TRBJ1-4 and V is TRBV7-9; no reliable D call. Trimming stripped 2 bases from V and 8 bases from J, with 9 bases between. The CDR3 totals 13 residues. Per germline, CDR1 SEHNR and CDR2 FQNEAQ (reference sequence). The CDR3 protein is CASSLLLGEKLFF. For the CDR3, the DNA is TGTGCCAGCAGCTTACTTCTTGGGGAAAAACTGTTTTTT.

V gene TRBV28 combines with J gene TRBJ1-2; the D gene is possibly TRBD1 (5 bases). This CDR3 has 13 residues. The V end was cut by 6 bases, the J end by 6 bases, with 14 bases between. CDR1 is MDHEN and CDR2 is SYDVKM in the germline V gene. The CDR3 here is CASSFWPGNGYTF. For the CDR3, the DNA is TGTGCCAGCAGCTTTTGGCCAGGGAATGGCTACACCTTC.

This chain joins TRBV7-2 and TRBJ2-7; TRBD1 aligns across 10 bases. This CDR3 is 14 amino acids long. Germline V CDR1 and CDR2: SGHTA, FQGNSA. V lost 4 bases, J lost 2 bases, and 2 bases stayed unmatched. CDR3 protein: CASSWTGGTYEQYF. The CDR3 region has the DNA TGTGCCAGCAGCTGGACAGGGGGTACCTACGAGCAGTACTTC.

This chain links TRBV9 with TRBJ2-3; 11 nucleotides line up with TRBD1. CDR3 size: 16 residues. Germline V gene lookup returns CDR1 SGDLS and CDR2 YYNGEE. Trimming took 4 bases from V and 6 from J; bases not matched to a gene: 10. The CDR3 loop is CASSPRTGGASDTQYF. CDR3 coding DNA: TGTGCCAGCAGCCCTAGGACAGGGGGCGCATCCGATACGCAGTATTTT.